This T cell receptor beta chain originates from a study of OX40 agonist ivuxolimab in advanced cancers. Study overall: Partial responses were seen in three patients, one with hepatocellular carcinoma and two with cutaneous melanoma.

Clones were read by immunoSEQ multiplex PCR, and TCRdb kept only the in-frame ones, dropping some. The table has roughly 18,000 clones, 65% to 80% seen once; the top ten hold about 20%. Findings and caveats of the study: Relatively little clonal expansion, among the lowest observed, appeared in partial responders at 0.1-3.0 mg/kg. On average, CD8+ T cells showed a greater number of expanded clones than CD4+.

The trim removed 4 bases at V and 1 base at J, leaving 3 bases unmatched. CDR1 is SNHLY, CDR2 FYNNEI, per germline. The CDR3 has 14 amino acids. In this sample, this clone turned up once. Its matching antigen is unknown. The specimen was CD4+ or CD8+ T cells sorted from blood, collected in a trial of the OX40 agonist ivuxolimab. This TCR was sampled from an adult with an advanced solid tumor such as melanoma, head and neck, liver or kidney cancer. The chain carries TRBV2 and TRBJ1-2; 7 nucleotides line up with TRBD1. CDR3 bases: TGTGCCAGCAGTGGGGACAGCAGTAACTATGGCTACACCTTC. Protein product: CASSGDSSNYGYTF.